One sample yielded the 11 T cell receptor beta chains listed below, sequenced in a study of sequential checkpoint blockade in melanoma. Documented treatment: randomized to nivolumab then ipilimumab (arm A) or the reverse (arm B). Sequencing was performed with immunoSEQ multiplex PCR; in TCRdb, only in-frame clones are kept and a portion is missing. The data hold approximately 40,000 clones, with around 86% observed a single time. The material was CD8+ T cells sorted from blood (inferred from file names), obtained from a patient given nivolumab and ipilimumab in sequence. These receptors all stem from a human donor with melanoma.

The rearrangement links TRBV7-2 to TRBJ2-7; weak D call: TRBD2 (6 bases). Trimming took 5 bases from V and 6 from J, leaving 14 bases between them. This CDR3 is built from 13 residues. The V gene's germline CDR1 is SGHTA and CDR2 FQGNSA. This CDR3 reads CASSRMAGSEQYV. CDR3 DNA sequence: TGTGCCAGCAGCCGGATGGCGGGAAGCGAGCAGTACGTC.

The V call is TRBV7-9, the J call TRBJ2-5, with 7 bases that match TRBD2. This CDR3 has 17 amino acids. Germline-derived CDR1 and CDR2 are SEHNR and FQNEAQ (reference sequence). V was pared by 5 bases and J by 2 bases, with 14 bases of the junction left unmatched. The CDR3 coding sequence is TGTGCCAGCAGCCCTCCCCGGTATCTAGCGGCACAAGAGACCCAGTACTTC. It is translated as CASSPPRYLAAQETQYF.

The V call is TRBV25-1, the J call TRBJ2-3; a possible D gene is TRBD2 (5 bases). The CDR3 sequence is 10 residues long. V lost 10 bases, J lost 6 bases, and 8 bases lay in between. Germline values: CDR1 MGHDK, CDR2 SYGVNS. CDR3 residues: CATEGDTQYF. CDR3 DNA: TGTGCCACCGAGGGCGATACGCAGTATTTT.

The V and J genes are TRBV19 and TRBJ1-2; D is possibly TRBD1 (5 bases). V lost 5 bases, J lost 8 bases, and 12 bases lay in between. The CDR3 has 12 residues. The V gene's germline CDR1 is LNHDA and CDR2 SQIVND (reference sequence). The CDR3 sequence is CASSSGPRGYTF. In nucleotides, the CDR3 is TGTGCCAGTAGTTCAGGGCCGAGGGGCTACACCTTC.

V gene TRBV4-1 combines with J gene TRBJ2-1; no definite D call. V was shortened by 3 bases and J by 9 bases, with 15 bases between the two germline ends. CDR1 is MGHRA, CDR2 YSYEKL, per germline. This CDR3 spans 14 amino acids. The CDR3 bases are TGCGCCAGCAGCCAGGTTCTCGCGAATGGTGAGCAGTTCTTC. As protein: CASSQVLANGEQFF.

The CDR3 protein is CASSFGAGEQFF. The DNA for the CDR3 is TGTGCCAGCAGTTTTGGGGCGGGAGAGCAGTTCTTC. The chain uses TRBV27 and TRBJ2-1; D possibly corresponds to TRBD2 (6 bases). V shed 3 bases and J shed 10 bases, with 10 bases lying between them. CDR1 MNHEY and CDR2 SMNVEV come from the germline V gene (reference sequence). CDR3 length equals 12 residues.

J is TRBJ2-1 and V is TRBV7-9; TRBD1 agrees at 9 bases. Trimming cost V 4 bases and J 9 bases; bases outside gene matches: 13. CDR3 length: 16 residues. Germline V gives CDR1 SEHNR, CDR2 FQNEAQ (reference sequence). CDR3 in amino acids: CASSSTTGTGNLEQFF. The CDR3 region has the DNA TGTGCCAGCAGCTCGACGACCGGGACAGGGAACCTTGAGCAGTTCTTC.

V usage is TRBV29-1 and J usage is TRBJ2-1; 14 bases align to TRBD2. The CDR3 runs to 17 residues. The J segment lost 5 bases and the V segment lost 7 bases, leaving 13 bases of the junction unmatched. The V gene's germline CDR1 is SQVTM and CDR2 ANQGSEA. The CDR3 nucleotides read TGCAGCGCTGACGGGACAGGGACTAGCGGGAGAAACAATGAGCAGTTCTTC. Its translation is CSADGTGTSGRNNEQFF.

The rearrangement uses TRBV4-1 and TRBJ2-2; TRBD2 agrees at 11 bases. The germline gives CDR1 MGHRA, CDR2 YSYEKL. V shed 1 base, J shed 1 base, and the junction held 5 bases outside the gene matches. There are 18 residues in the CDR3. The CDR3 nucleotides are TGCGCCAGCAGCCAAGGGGGTGGGACTAGCGGGAACACCGGGGAGCTGTTTTTT. Translated: CASSQGGGTSGNTGELFF.

The chain recombines TRBV7-7 with TRBJ2-2; 9 bases align to TRBD2. V shed 4 bases, J shed 4 bases, and the junction held 7 bases outside the gene matches. Germline V gives CDR1 SSHAT, CDR2 FNYEAQ (reference sequence). This CDR3 has 16 residues. The CDR3 DNA reads as TGTGCCAGCAGCTCGACCGGGACTAGCCTCACCGGGGAGCTGTTTTTT. Its translation: CASSSTGTSLTGELFF.

This chain links TRBV27 with TRBJ2-1; D perhaps matches TRBD2 (6 bases). This CDR3 is 16 amino acids long. Between the trimmed V and J ends, which lost 2 bases and 2 bases, there was a span of 13 bases. Germline V gene lookup returns CDR1 MNHEY and CDR2 SMNVEV (reference sequence). In DNA, the CDR3 is TGTGCCAGCAGTTTAGCCCTGGAGGGAACCTACAATGAGCAGTTCTTC. It translates to CASSLALEGTYNEQFF.